This T cell receptor (beta chain) was identified in a study of cytotoxic CD8 clonotypes in ibrutinib-treated CLL. The planned depth of sequencing spanned 1 in 200,000 to 1 in 1 million T cells. Assay: immunoSEQ multiplex PCR; the TCRdb copy retains only in-frame clones and omits some. The sample holds 25,000 to 35,000 clones, roughly 57% seen once. Sequenced material: PBMCs, taken before ibrutinib treatment. The receptor was isolated from a human donor with chronic lymphocytic leukemia.

The CDR3: CASSPISGQEPEQYF. In nucleotides, the CDR3 is TGTGCCAGCTCACCAATTTCGGGACAGGAACCCGAGCAGTACTTC. V and J are TRBV18 and TRBJ2-7, with 8 bases aligning to TRBD1. The CDR3 covers 15 residues. Germline CDR1 KGHSH, CDR2 LQKENI. V shed 2 bases and J 6 bases; nucleotides not matched to a gene: 9.